Reported below is one T cell receptor (beta chain). The data derive from a study of control samples from healthy donors and cancer patients. Libraries were prepared by immunoSEQ multiplex PCR; TCRdb keeps only in-frame clonotypes and omits some of them. The data contain 90,000 or so clones, less than 90% of them seen just once; the ten biggest clones take up about 15%. Losses at the gene ends were 6 bases for V and 1 base for J; bases not matched to a gene: 8. Germline V gene data show CDR1 as MNHNY and CDR2 as SVGAGI (reference sequence). The CDR3 runs to 15 residues. The source is a woman between 65 and 79 years old in good health. The specimen was blood. V is TRBV6-6 and J is TRBJ1-1; TRBD1 agrees at 7 bases. Here the CDR3 reads CASRLAGGPNTEAFF. In DNA, the CDR3 is TGTGCCAGCAGATTAGCAGGGGGGCCGAACACTGAAGCTTTCTTT.